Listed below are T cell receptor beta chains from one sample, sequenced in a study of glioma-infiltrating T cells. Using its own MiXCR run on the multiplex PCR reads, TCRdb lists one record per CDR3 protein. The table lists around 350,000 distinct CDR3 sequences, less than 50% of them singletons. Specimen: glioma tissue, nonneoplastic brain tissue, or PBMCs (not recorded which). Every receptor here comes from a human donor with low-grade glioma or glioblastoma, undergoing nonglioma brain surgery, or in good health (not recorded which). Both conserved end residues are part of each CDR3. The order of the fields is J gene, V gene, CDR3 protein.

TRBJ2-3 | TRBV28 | CASSFGVGTDTQYF
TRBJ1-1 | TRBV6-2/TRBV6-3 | CASSLRSIEAFF
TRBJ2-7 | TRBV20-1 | CSARRDPSSYKQYF
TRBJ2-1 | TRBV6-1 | CASSLRGRNNEQFF
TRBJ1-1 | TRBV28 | CASSLWTENTEAFF
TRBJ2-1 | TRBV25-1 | CASSESEGSVYNEQFF
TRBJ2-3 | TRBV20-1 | CSANGAPSTDTQYF
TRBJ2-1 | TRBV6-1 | CARSELDGRQYEQFF
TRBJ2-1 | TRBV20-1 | CSATGGVEAGLDNEQFF
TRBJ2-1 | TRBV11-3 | CASSPSLTVHNEQFF
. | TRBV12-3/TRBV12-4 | CASSQTGQGAETQYF
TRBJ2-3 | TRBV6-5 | CASSYSIVADTQYF
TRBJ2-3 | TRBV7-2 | CASSLDSNTDTQYF
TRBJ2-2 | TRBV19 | CATTHTAGGHTGELFF
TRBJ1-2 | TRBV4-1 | CASSKDSTSGGYTF
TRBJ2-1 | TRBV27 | CASSLSASRFYNEQFF
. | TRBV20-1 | CSARDPGDSYNEQFF
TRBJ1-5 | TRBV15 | CATSSRQGGNQPQHF
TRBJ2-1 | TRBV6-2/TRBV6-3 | CASSYRDRTYNEQFF
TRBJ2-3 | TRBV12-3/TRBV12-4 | CASSASSPSTDKQYF
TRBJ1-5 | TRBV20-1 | CSASSRTGGQPQHF
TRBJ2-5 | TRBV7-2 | CASSFHLWSGIWETQYF
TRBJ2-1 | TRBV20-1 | CSITGGRSDNEQFF
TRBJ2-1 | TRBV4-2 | CASSQDRGREQFF
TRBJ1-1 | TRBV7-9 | CASGRPGFAEALF
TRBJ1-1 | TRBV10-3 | CAIRHPYLNTEAFF
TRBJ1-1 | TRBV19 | CASRPWGVNTEAFF
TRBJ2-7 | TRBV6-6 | CASSYSTSGRYEQYF
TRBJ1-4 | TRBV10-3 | CAISGTDFVELFF
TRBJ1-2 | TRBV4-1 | CASSLVNYGYTF
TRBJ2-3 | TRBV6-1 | CASRSLGGSGTDTQYF
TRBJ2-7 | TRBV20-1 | CSASAGTGGYEQYF
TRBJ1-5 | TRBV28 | CASSFDRNQPQHF
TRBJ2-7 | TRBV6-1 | CASSEPLSGRGGYEQYF
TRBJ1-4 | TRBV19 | CASMRADNNEKLFF
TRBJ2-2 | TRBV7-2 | CASSPAGQANTGELFF
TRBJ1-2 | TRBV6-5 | CASSYGQGPDHNYGYTF
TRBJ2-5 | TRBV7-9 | CASTPPGGETQYF
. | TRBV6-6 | CASAIASGTYEQFF
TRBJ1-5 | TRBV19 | CASSRDINQPQHF
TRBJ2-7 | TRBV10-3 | CAISGQVGMYEQYF
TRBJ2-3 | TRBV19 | CATSPGTTTDTQYF
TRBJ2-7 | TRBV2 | CASSEGAPGLGNDEQYF